The 4 T cell receptor beta chains below were found in one sample sequenced in a study of read filtering for tumor transcriptome and immune sequencing. From 300 to 450 ng of RNA, a library with molecular barcoded alpha/delta and beta/gamma adaptors was made. A single record per CDR3 protein comes from TCRdb applying MiXCR to the reads. The sample holds over 35,000 distinct CDR3 sequences, about 12% seen once. The sequenced material came from a population of CD138-negative cells sorted from bone marrow. These receptors were obtained from a donor older than 35 with multiple myeloma.

At least ten counts were recorded for this clonotype. The chain links TRBV5-1 to TRBJ2-7; 8 nucleotides match TRBD1. The CDR3 totals 13 residues. V lost 3 bases to trimming and J lost 3 bases; unmatched junction nucleotides: 2. From germline, CDR1 is SGHRS and CDR2 YFSETQ. The CDR3 sequence: CASSSTGGYEQYF. CDR3 sequence (DNA): TGCGCCAGCAGCTCTACAGGGGGCTACGAGCAGTACTTC.

Only a few counts were recorded for this clonotype. The chain is built from TRBV12-3 or TRBV12-4 and TRBJ2-5, with TRBD1 matching over 7 bases. This CDR3 is built from 13 residues. J was trimmed by 5 bases and V by 2 bases; bases with no gene match: 2. The CDR3 DNA is TGTGCCAGCAGTTTAACAGGGGTGGAGACCCAGTACTTC. Translated: CASSLTGVETQYF.

Regarding this clonotype: This may be a read error: a much more frequent sequence differs by one nucleotide. The chain links TRBV6-1 to TRBJ1-1; TRBD1 is a possible D gene (6 bases). The CDR3 runs 14 residues. The germline V gene encodes CDR1 MNHNS and CDR2 SASEGT. In DNA, the CDR3 is TGTGCCAGCAATGAAGTTTTTAGGGGGACTGAAGCTTTCTTT. Translating gives CASNEVFRGTEAFF.

This clonotype was seen more than once but under ten times. The chain uses TRBV7-9 and TRBJ2-3, with 13 positions matching TRBD2. Per germline, CDR1 SEHNR and CDR2 FQNEAQ (reference sequence). CDR3 length: 15 residues. V dropped 5 bases and J dropped 5; count of bases not matched to a gene: 4. CDR3 nucleotides: TGTGCCAGCAGCCGACTAGCGGGGGGAGGAGATACGCAGTATTTT. It yields the protein CASSRLAGGGDTQYF.